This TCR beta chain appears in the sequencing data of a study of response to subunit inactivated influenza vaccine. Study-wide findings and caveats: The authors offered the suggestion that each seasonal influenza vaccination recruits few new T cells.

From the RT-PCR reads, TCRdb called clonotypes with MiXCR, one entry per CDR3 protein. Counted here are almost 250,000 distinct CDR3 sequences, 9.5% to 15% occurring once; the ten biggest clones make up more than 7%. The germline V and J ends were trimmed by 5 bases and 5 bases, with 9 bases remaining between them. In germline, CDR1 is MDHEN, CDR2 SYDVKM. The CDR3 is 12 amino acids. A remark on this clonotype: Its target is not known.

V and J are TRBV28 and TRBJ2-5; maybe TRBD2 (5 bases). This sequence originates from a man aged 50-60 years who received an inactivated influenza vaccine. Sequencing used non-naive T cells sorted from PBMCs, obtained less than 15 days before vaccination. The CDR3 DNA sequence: TGTGCCAGCAGTACCGGCGGGGAGACCCAGTACTTC. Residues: CASSTGGETQYF.